This entry is about one TCR beta chain. Its antigen is still unknown. V was cut by 5 bases and J by 4 bases, with 14 bases left in between. The CDR3 has 15 residues. CDR1 and CDR2 (germline): SGHAT, FQNNGV. The data stem from a study of cytomegalovirus exposure and HLA in healthy donors. Broader study findings: In an earlier analysis, in approximately 630 donors, most V segments appeared productive either ~90% or ~30% of the time. Apparent HLA restriction characterized most CMV-associated TCR beta chains in a later analysis. The authors later linked a missense DCLRE1C variant to TCR beta V- and J-gene trimming.

Vbeta (60) and Jbeta (13) primers were used in the PCR. Original processing methods: An analysis performed later counted 60 million to 90 million unique TCR beta chains (roughly 9.9 million of them shared). The data were produced by immunoSEQ multiplex PCR, yet TCRdb's version contains in-frame clones alone and is incomplete. Clone size and V and J calls were adopted from that table, with D and trimming inferred from the DNA. The data contain tens of thousands of clones, roughly 75% of them singletons. The sample taken for sequencing was PBMCs. The genes are TRBV11-2 and TRBJ2-2, with D perhaps matching TRBD1 (6 bases). This receptor was identified in a man under 40 in good health and CMV-seropositive. For the CDR3, the DNA is TGTGCCAGCAGCCTAGGGACACCACGCACCGGGGAGCTGTTTTTT. This translates into CASSLGTPRTGELFF.